The 29 T cell receptor beta chains given below trace back to one sample, sequenced in a study of blood T cell repertoires in COVID-19. The table came from immunoSEQ multiplex PCR; TCRdb's copy has only in-frame clones and leaves some out. The data contain 20,000 to 25,000 clones, 75% to 95% of them seen just once; the ten biggest clones take up 15% to 20%. The sequencing sample was made of peripheral blood. These receptors all come from a human donor in a cohort sampled during active COVID-19.

The rearrangement links TRBV7-9 to TRBJ2-3, with 8 bases matching TRBD2. The CDR3 is 15 residues long. V dropped 8 bases and J dropped 2; count of bases not matched to a gene: 9. Germline V CDR1 and CDR2: SEHNR, FQNEAQ (reference sequence). The CDR3 reads CASGILGGATDTQYF. The CDR3 nucleotides are TGTGCCAGCGGCATCCTCGGGGGGGCCACAGATACGCAGTATTTT.

The V gene is TRBV6-6, the J gene TRBJ1-2; 10 bases are shared with TRBD1. CDR1 is MNHNY, CDR2 SVGAGI, per germline (reference sequence). This CDR3 is built from 14 residues. V lost 3 bases and J lost 5; bases outside the gene matches: 3. The CDR3 region has the DNA TGTGCCAGCAGTTATAGGGACAGGGGTTATGGCTACACCTTC. The encoded protein is CASSYRDRGYGYTF.

The chain links TRBV29-1 to TRBJ1-1; TRBD1 is a possible D gene (6 bases). Looked up from germline, CDR1 is SQVTM and CDR2 is ANQGSEA. The CDR3 is 12 amino acids. The V and J ends lost 7 bases and 1 base respectively, with 10 bases between them. The chain's CDR3 is CSAWGQNTEAFF. CDR3 nucleotides: TGCAGCGCGTGGGGGCAGAACACTGAAGCTTTCTTT.

V and J are TRBV7-7 and TRBJ1-3, with TRBD1 as a possible D gene (6 bases). The CDR3 is made up of 13 amino acids. CDR1 is SSHAT, CDR2 FNYEAQ, per germline (reference sequence). V lost 5 bases and J lost 4, with 9 bases in between. The CDR3: CASSPQGGNTIYF. CDR3 in DNA: TGTGCCAGCAGCCCTCAGGGGGGAAACACCATATATTTT.

Here the CDR3 reads CASSFGVGANVLTF. In DNA form, the CDR3 reads TGTGCCAGCAGTTTCGGGGTTGGGGCCAACGTCCTGACTTTC. The V call is TRBV27, the J call TRBJ2-6, with D possibly TRBD2 on 5 matching bases. In germline, CDR1 is MNHEY, CDR2 SMNVEV (reference sequence). This CDR3 spans 14 amino acids. V lost 3 bases, J lost 3 bases, and 6 bases lay in between.

V gene TRBV7-3 combines with J gene TRBJ1-1; unclear D gene. CDR1 is SGHTA, CDR2 FQGTGA, per germline. Trimming shortened V by 2 bases and J by 0 bases, and 16 bases separated the two germline ends. The CDR3 sequence is 17 residues long. CDR3 residues: CASSLDSMAAMNTEAFF. The CDR3, as DNA: TGTGCCAGCAGCTTAGACTCAATGGCAGCAATGAACACTGAAGCTTTCTTT.

DNA for the CDR3: TGTGCCAGCAGCTTGCGCAGGTCGTTGAGCAATCAGCCCCAGCATTTT. Translating gives CASSLRRSLSNQPQHF. This chain connects TRBV5-6 to TRBJ1-5; D not certain. Trimming stripped 1 base from V and 1 base from J, with 12 bases between. The CDR3 has 16 residues. The germline CDR1 and CDR2 sequences are SGHDT and YYEEEE.

The chain uses TRBV6-5 and TRBJ2-3; tentative D call: TRBD1 (8 bases). CDR1 and CDR2 from the germline V gene are MNHEY and SVGAGI. The CDR3 spans 14 residues. The CDR3 sequence: CAAAQGGPGDTQYF. The CDR3 region has the DNA TGTGCAGCAGCACAGGGGGGGCCAGGTGATACGCAGTATTTT.

The chain's CDR3 is CASGAGQNTGELFF. The CDR3 DNA reads as TGTGCCAGCGGGGCGGGGCAGAACACCGGGGAGCTGTTTTTT. The chain combines TRBV9 with TRBJ2-2; tentative D call: TRBD2 (6 bases). Germline V lookup: CDR1 SGDLS, CDR2 YYNGEE. The CDR3 length is 14 residues. Trimming removed 7 bases from V and 1 base from J, with 11 bases in between.

The gene calls are TRBV7-2 and TRBJ2-7; tentatively, D is TRBD2 (6 bases). The V gene's germline CDR1 is SGHTA and CDR2 FQGNSA. The CDR3 extends over 13 amino acids. Trimming cost V 5 bases and J 2 bases, with 10 bases left between them. In DNA, the CDR3 is TGTGCCAGCAGCCCGGGGGTTACCTACGAGCAGTACTTC. Amino acids: CASSPGVTYEQYF.

The chain has TRBV6-6 and TRBJ1-6; D gene ambiguous. The CDR3 spans 16 residues. Trimming took 1 base from V and 0 from J, leaving 7 bases between them. Germline V lookup: CDR1 MNHNY, CDR2 SVGAGI (reference sequence). This chain's CDR3 is CASSYWASSYNSPLHF. The DNA of the CDR3 is TGTGCCAGCAGTTACTGGGCCAGCTCCTATAATTCACCCCTCCACTTT.

The V call is TRBV5-1, the J call TRBJ1-1; D gene unclear. CDR3 length equals 13 residues. Germline CDR1 SGHRS, CDR2 YFSETQ. Deletions cut 0 bases from V and 1 base from J, with 4 bases between. The CDR3 bases are TGCGCCAGCAGCTTGGGAGGGAACACTGAAGCTTTCTTT. Residues: CASSLGGNTEAFF.

The CDR3, as DNA: TGTGCCAGCAGCCAAGTCCCAGCAGGGACTAATGAAAAACTGTTTTTT. Its translation is CASSQVPAGTNEKLFF. The chain recombines TRBV4-2 with TRBJ1-4; a weak D match, TRBD1 (5 bases). V was pared by 1 base and J by 2 bases, with 11 bases between. This CDR3 region has 16 residues. Germline CDR1 LGHNA, CDR2 YNFKEQ.

This chain links TRBV5-6 with TRBJ2-7, with TRBD2 as a possible D gene (6 bases). From germline, CDR1 is SGHDT and CDR2 YYEEEE. This CDR3 is 13 amino acids long. The germline V and J ends were trimmed by 1 base and 6 bases, with 11 bases remaining between them. The CDR3 DNA reads as TGTGCCAGCAGCTTGTTTTTCGGGGGCGAGCAGTACTTC. Its protein is CASSLFFGGEQYF.

The chain has TRBV9 and TRBJ1-1; the match to TRBD1 covers 7 bases. Germline V lookup: CDR1 SGDLS, CDR2 YYNGEE. The V segment lost 3 bases and the J segment 4 bases; nucleotides outside the gene matches: 6. CDR3 length: 14 residues. The CDR3 region is CASSAHTGVTEAFF. Here the CDR3 DNA reads TGTGCCAGCAGCGCTCATACAGGGGTCACTGAAGCTTTCTTT.

The chain carries TRBV3-1 (or the pseudogene TRBV3-2) and TRBJ2-7, with TRBD1 as a possible D gene (5 bases). The CDR3 spans 15 residues. The V and J ends lost 0 bases and 5 bases respectively, with 14 bases between them. Germline lookup yields CDR1 LGHDT and CDR2 YNNKEL (reference sequence). The CDR3 nucleotides read TGTGCCAGCAGCCAAGATGAAGGCAGGGTGGACGAGCAGTACTTC. Translating it yields CASSQDEGRVDEQYF.

This chain connects TRBV2 to TRBJ1-2; a possible D gene is TRBD1 (6 bases). V lost 6 bases and J 1 base, leaving 12 bases between the germline ends. CDR1 is SNHLY and CDR2 is FYNNEI in the germline V gene. The CDR3 totals 14 residues. The CDR3 bases are TGTGCCAGCAGACGGCCGGACAGTAACTATGGCTACACCTTC. Protein: CASRRPDSNYGYTF. Using reference TRBV2 and TRBJ1-2 for the parts outside the CDR3, the full variable domain is EPEVTQTPSHQVTQMGQEVILRCVPISNHLYFYWYRQILGQKVEFLVSFYNNEISEKSEIFDDQFSVERPDGSNFTLKIRSTKLEDSAMYFCASRRPDSNYGYTFGSGTRLTVV.

J is TRBJ2-1 and V is TRBV5-5, with 10 bases aligning to TRBD2. V was pared by 4 bases and J by 7 bases, with 8 bases of the junction left unmatched. CDR3 length: 15 amino acids. Germline-derived CDR1 and CDR2 are SGHKS and YYEKEE (reference sequence). The CDR3 reads CASSRRGAGGNEQFF. DNA for the CDR3: TGTGCCAGCAGCCGACGGGGAGCGGGGGGGAATGAGCAGTTCTTC.

The chain joins TRBV9 to TRBJ2-3; TRBD1 is a possible D gene (7 bases). This CDR3 is built from 16 residues. The V end was cut by 3 bases, the J end by 8 bases, with 22 bases between. The germline V gene has CDR1 SGDLS and CDR2 YYNGEE. CDR3 in DNA: TGTGCCAGCAGCGGAGTCTGGCAGGGGGGTTCTGGTACGCAGTATTTT. Its translation: CASSGVWQGGSGTQYF.

The chain employs TRBV4-2 and TRBJ2-1, with D uncertain. The V end lost 2 bases, the J end lost 2 bases, and 7 bases lay between the germline ends. Germline V gene lookup returns CDR1 LGHNA and CDR2 YNFKEQ. The CDR3 consists of 14 residues. The CDR3 here is CASSQPGAYNEQFF. CDR3 nucleotide sequence: TGTGCCAGCAGCCAACCAGGCGCCTACAATGAGCAGTTCTTC.

The chain combines TRBV5-1 with TRBJ1-1; D remains unclear. The CDR3 has 18 residues. The V gene's germline CDR1 is SGHRS and CDR2 YFSETQ. V lost 4 bases to trimming and J lost 4 bases, with 26 bases between them. CDR3 in amino acids: CASSPLTSRLRGFTEAFF. The DNA for the CDR3 is TGCGCCAGCAGCCCACTAACCTCTCGACTCCGGGGTTTCACTGAAGCTTTCTTT.

The chain joins TRBV7-9 to TRBJ2-4; the match to TRBD1 covers 7 bases. The CDR3 is 15 residues long. Germline V gives CDR1 SEHNR, CDR2 FQNEAQ (reference sequence). J gave up 3 bases and V 0 bases, and 2 bases lay outside the gene matches. CDR3 sequence: CASSLATGYKNIQYF. In DNA form, the CDR3 reads TGTGCCAGCAGCTTAGCGACAGGGTACAAAAACATTCAGTACTTC.

The CDR3 protein is CAWSGTDRNTIYF. In DNA, the CDR3 is TGTGCCTGGAGTGGGACAGATCGAAACACCATATATTTT. The V call is TRBV30, the J call TRBJ1-3, with a possible D match to TRBD1 (6 bases). CDR1 GTSNPN and CDR2 SVGIG come from the germline V gene (reference sequence). V was trimmed by 1 base and J by 5 bases, leaving 9 bases between them. This CDR3 comprises 13 residues.

J is TRBJ1-2 and V is TRBV12-3 or TRBV12-4; no clear D gene. Trimming took off 6 bases at V and 7 bases at J, with 15 bases between the two ends. This CDR3 is built from 13 residues. The CDR3 coding sequence is TGTGCCAGCAGGAGGGTTGCGGGGAGTGGCTACACCTTC. Translating gives CASRRVAGSGYTF.

V gene TRBV7-9 combines with J gene TRBJ2-5; D perhaps matches TRBD1 (5 bases). This CDR3 is built from 16 residues. Germline V gives CDR1 SEHNR, CDR2 FQNEAQ (reference sequence). V was shortened by 5 bases and J by 7 bases, with 23 bases between the two germline ends. The CDR3 nucleotides are TGTGCCAGCAGCCGGGTGCTACAGGTTCAGGAAGGGACCCAGTACTTC. This codes for CASSRVLQVQEGTQYF.

The V gene is TRBV11-3, the J gene TRBJ2-5; unclear D gene. Between the trimmed V and J ends, which lost 3 bases and 5 bases, there was a span of 10 bases. In germline, CDR1 is SGHNT, CDR2 YENEEA. The CDR3 runs to 13 residues. The CDR3 sequence: CASSLGLFETQYF. Here the CDR3 DNA reads TGTGCCAGCAGCTTGGGCCTATTTGAGACCCAGTACTTC.

The rearrangement joins TRBV4-1 to TRBJ1-1; 11 nucleotides align to TRBD1. V dropped 4 bases and J dropped 6; count of bases not matched to a gene: 4. Germline CDR1 MGHRA, CDR2 YSYEKL. This CDR3 region has 14 residues. CDR3 bases: TGCGCCAGCAGCCCGGGACAGGGGGGGCCTGAAGCTTTCTTT. Protein sequence: CASSPGQGGPEAFF.

The chain has TRBV7-3 and TRBJ2-1; D remains ambiguous. The CDR3 has 14 amino acids. Looked up from germline, CDR1 is SGHTA and CDR2 is FQGTGA. The V gene lost 0 bases and the J gene lost 6 bases, with 9 bases spanning the gap. CDR3 sequence reads: CASSLTRSTNEQFF. In DNA, the CDR3 is TGTGCCAGCAGCTTAACGAGGTCCACCAATGAGCAGTTCTTC.

This clone turned up a few times. The chain has TRBV6-6 and TRBJ2-6; TRBD2 might be the D (6 bases). This CDR3 is 15 amino acids long. Trimming stripped 2 bases from V and 2 bases from J, with 7 bases between. Germline V gene data show CDR1 as MNHNY and CDR2 as SVGAGI (reference sequence). Written as DNA, the CDR3 is TGTGCCAGCAGTTACGGAGGGGCTGGGGCCAACGTCCTGACTTTC. Amino acids: CASSYGGAGANVLTF.